The rows below give T cell receptor beta chains drawn from one sample of a study of blood T cell repertoires in COVID-19. Assay: immunoSEQ multiplex PCR; the TCRdb copy retains only in-frame clones and omits some. The data hold 90,000 to 120,000 clones, with about 89% observed a single time. The specimen was peripheral blood. These receptors all come from a man aged 40-55 years with active or convalescent COVID-19. The CDR3 runs from the conserved cysteine through the conserved F or W. A D gene is named only where the DNA matches it firmly. Clone size is not always given. Where it is, it says once, few, many or a class for expanded clones.

j_call,cdr3_length,clone_size,d_call,v_call,cdr3_aa,cdr3_nt
TRBJ1-5,18,-,-,TRBV7-2,CASSPYPSLAAGGLPQHF,TGTGCCAGCAGCCCTTATCCCAGCCTAGCTGCGGGCGGCCTGCCCCAGCATTTT
TRBJ2-1,12,few,-,TRBV25-1,CASSASYNEQFF,TGTGCCAGCAGCGCGAGTTACAATGAGCAGTTCTTC
TRBJ2-1,14,-,TRBD2,TRBV28,CASGFGLAHNEQFF,TGTGCCAGCGGCTTCGGACTAGCACACAATGAGCAGTTCTTC
TRBJ2-1,15,once,-,TRBV28,CASSGGPPGYNEQFF,TGTGCCAGCAGTGGAGGGCCACCGGGATACAATGAGCAGTTCTTC
TRBJ2-1,15,-,TRBD2,TRBV28,CASTLAGSSYNEQFF,TGTGCCAGCACCTTAGCGGGAAGCTCCTACAATGAGCAGTTCTTC
TRBJ1-4,15,-,-,TRBV10-3,CAISESTGGNEKLFF,TGTGCCATCAGTGAGTCGACGGGGGGAAATGAAAAACTGTTTTTT
TRBJ1-1,14,-,-,TRBV19,CASSEILMNTEAFF,TGTGCCAGTAGTGAAATCCTAATGAACACTGAAGCTTTCTTT
TRBJ1-1,12,-,-,TRBV28,CASKNRNTEAFF,TGTGCCAGCAAAAACAGAAACACTGAAGCTTTCTTT
TRBJ1-2,16,-,-,TRBV11-2,CASSTATSGGTYGYTF,TGTGCCAGCAGCACCGCCACCTCGGGGGGGACCTATGGCTACACCTTC
TRBJ1-1,15,-,TRBD1,TRBV20-1,CSASQGQDWRSEAFF,TGCAGTGCTAGTCAGGGACAGGATTGGCGTTCTGAAGCTTTCTTT
TRBJ2-7,16,-,TRBD1,TRBV28,CASTSEGTASTYEQYF,TGTGCCAGCACCTCCGAGGGGACAGCCTCAACCTACGAGCAGTACTTC
TRBJ2-1,14,-,TRBD1,TRBV28,CASSSGTGSIEQFF,TGTGCCAGCAGCTCCGGGACAGGGTCGATTGAGCAGTTCTTC
TRBJ1-2,14,-,-,TRBV6-5,CASSLTGIGYGYTF,TGTGCCAGCAGCCTCACAGGAATTGGCTATGGCTACACCTTC
TRBJ2-7,16,-,TRBD2,TRBV5-1,CASSPGLAGSTYEQYF,TGCGCCAGCAGCCCGGGACTAGCGGGGAGCACTTACGAGCAGTACTTC
TRBJ2-7,13,-,TRBD1,TRBV20-1,CSASKTGSYEQYF,TGCAGTGCCAGTAAGACAGGGAGCTACGAGCAGTACTTC
TRBJ2-5,13,once,-,TRBV10-3,CAIRAGGEETQYF,TGTGCCATCAGGGCCGGGGGTGAAGAGACCCAGTACTTC
TRBJ1-1,15,-,TRBD1,TRBV5-1,CASAKGDRQNTEAFF,TGCGCCAGCGCCAAAGGGGACAGACAAAACACTGAAGCTTTCTTT
TRBJ2-3,13,-,-,TRBV5-4,CASSPNPADTQYF,TGTGCCAGCAGCCCAAACCCGGCAGATACGCAGTATTTT
TRBJ2-2,17,-,TRBD1,TRBV5-1,CASSYGTGKNMIGELFF,TGCGCCAGCAGCTACGGGACAGGGAAAAATATGATAGGGGAGCTGTTTTTT
TRBJ1-3,16,-,-,TRBV3-1/TRBV3-2,CASSPDRRVSGNTIYF,TGTGCCAGCAGCCCCGACAGGCGAGTCTCTGGAAACACCATATATTTT
TRBJ2-7,16,-,TRBD2,TRBV7-9,CASSLVSGVSSYEQYF,TGTGCCAGCAGCTTAGTCAGCGGGGTAAGCTCCTACGAGCAGTACTTC
TRBJ2-1,14,-,-,TRBV4-2,CASSQVRDYNEQFF,TGTGCCAGCAGCCAAGTTCGCGATTACAATGAGCAGTTCTTC
TRBJ2-2,15,-,TRBD1,TRBV29-1,CSVCRDSQGTGELFF,TGCAGCGTTTGCCGGGACAGCCAAGGGACCGGGGAGCTGTTTTTT
TRBJ1-5,15,-,TRBD1,TRBV19,CASRGQGMVNQPQHF,TGTGCCAGTAGGGGACAGGGAATGGTCAATCAGCCCCAGCATTTT
TRBJ2-1,16,-,-,TRBV14,CASSQDGGLIYNEQFF,TGTGCCAGCAGCCAAGATGGCGGGTTGATCTACAATGAGCAGTTCTTC
TRBJ2-7,15,-,-,TRBV3-1/TRBV3-2,CASSPTRTVGGEQYF,TGTGCCAGCAGCCCGACTAGAACGGTTGGGGGCGAGCAGTACTTC
TRBJ1-2,14,-,-,TRBV30,CAWSIPGSNYGYTF,TGTGCCTGGTCGATTCCAGGATCTAACTATGGCTACACCTTC
TRBJ2-1,14,once,-,TRBV10-3,CATRVGGPYNEQFF,TGTGCCACGAGGGTCGGGGGGCCCTACAATGAGCAGTTCTTC